This T cell receptor beta chain was observed in a study of blood T cell repertoires in COVID-19. Looking at the study overall: The United States, Italy and Spain supplied acute and convalescent COVID-19 samples. The analysed material was cDNA or gDNA that came from T cells, B-cell-depleted T cells, or PBMCs.

This clone was seen a single time. In the original analysis: Estimation of nucleated cell counts was performed using reference gene primer amplification. Some clones are missing from TCRdb's copy, which holds only in-frame ones; the method was immunoSEQ multiplex PCR. That table is the source of V, J and clone size, and D and trimming were worked out from the DNA. The data hold 250,000 to 300,000 clones, with roughly 90% observed a single time. The study drew participants aged roughly 18 to 89 years from around 24 US areas. CDR3 length equals 13 residues. Between the trimmed V and J ends, which lost 0 bases and 4 bases, there was a span of 6 bases. Germline V gene lookup returns CDR1 SGHRS and CDR2 YFSETQ.

The receptor comes from a woman aged 40 to 50 with acute COVID-19. Specimen: PBMCs or T cells enriched from blood (not recorded which). V gene TRBV5-1 combines with J gene TRBJ2-3, with no clear D. CDR3 region: CASSLAVADTQYF. The CDR3 DNA follows: TGCGCCAGCAGCTTGGCCGTCGCAGATACGCAGTATTTT.